Below are 2 T cell receptor beta chains sequenced from a single sample in a study of graft-versus-host responses after intestinal transplantation. For these TCRs, the target antigens are not known. Using immunoSEQ multiplex PCR, the repertoire was profiled, and TCRdb retains in-frame clones only, with some absent. The sample lists more than 80,000 clones, under 85% seen once, with roughly a sixth in the top ten. The starting material was unstimulated CD8+ T cells sorted from spleen or lymph node cells, obtained before intestinal transplant. The receptors were sampled from a human donor who received an intestinal transplant.

V is TRBV10-3 and J is TRBJ1-5, with D hard to call. Germline V gene data show CDR1 as ENHRY and CDR2 as SYGVKD. This CDR3 is built from 12 residues. The V end lost 6 bases, the J end lost 6 bases, and 9 bases lay between the germline ends. CDR3 loop: CAISGSLQPQHF. The CDR3 DNA reads TGTGCCATCAGCGGGTCTCTTCAGCCCCAGCATTTT.

CDR3 residues: CASSLEGTVYGYTF. In nucleotides, the CDR3 is TGTGCCAGCAGCTTAGAAGGGACTGTCTATGGCTACACCTTC. The rearrangement joins TRBV7-9 to TRBJ1-2; tentative D call: TRBD1 (5 bases). The CDR3 spans 14 residues. Trimming removed 1 base from V and 4 bases from J, with 10 bases in between. Germline V lookup: CDR1 SEHNR, CDR2 FQNEAQ (reference sequence).